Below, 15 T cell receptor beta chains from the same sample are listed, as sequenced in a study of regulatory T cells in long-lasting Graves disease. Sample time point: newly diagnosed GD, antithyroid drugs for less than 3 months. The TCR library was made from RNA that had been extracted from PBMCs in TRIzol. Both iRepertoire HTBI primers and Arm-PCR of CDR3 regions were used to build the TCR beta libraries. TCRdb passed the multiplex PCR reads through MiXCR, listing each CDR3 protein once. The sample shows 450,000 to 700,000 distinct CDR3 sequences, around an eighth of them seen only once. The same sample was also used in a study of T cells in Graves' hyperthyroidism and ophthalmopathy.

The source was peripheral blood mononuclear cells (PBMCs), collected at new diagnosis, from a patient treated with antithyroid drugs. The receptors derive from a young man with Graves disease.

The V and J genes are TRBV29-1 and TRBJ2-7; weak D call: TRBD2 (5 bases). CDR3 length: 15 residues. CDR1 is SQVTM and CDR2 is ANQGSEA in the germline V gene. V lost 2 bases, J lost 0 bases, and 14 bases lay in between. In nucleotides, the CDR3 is TGCAGCGTTGAAATACCGGACTTGAGCTCCTACGAGCAGTACTTC. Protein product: CSVEIPDLSSYEQYF.

CDR3 loop: CASSLEQGSAGELFF. CDR3 DNA: TGTGCCAGCAGCTTAGAGCAGGGTTCGGCCGGGGAGCTGTTTTTT. V usage is TRBV7-7 and J usage is TRBJ2-2, with D maybe TRBD1 (5 bases). V lost 1 base to trimming and J lost 6 bases, with 12 bases between them. Germline CDR1 and CDR2: SSHAT and FNYEAQ (reference sequence). The CDR3 extends over 15 amino acids.

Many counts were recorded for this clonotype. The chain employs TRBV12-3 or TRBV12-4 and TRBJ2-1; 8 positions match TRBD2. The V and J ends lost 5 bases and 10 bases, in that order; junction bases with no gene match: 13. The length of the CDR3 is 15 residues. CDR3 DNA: TGTGCCAGCAGTCACCCCCTAGCGGGCCGGGGAGAGCAGTTCTTC. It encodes CASSHPLAGRGEQFF.

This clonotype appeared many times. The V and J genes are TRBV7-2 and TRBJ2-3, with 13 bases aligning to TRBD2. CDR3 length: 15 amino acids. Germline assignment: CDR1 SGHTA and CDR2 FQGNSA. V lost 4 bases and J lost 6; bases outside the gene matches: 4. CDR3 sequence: CASSWTSGRTDTQYF. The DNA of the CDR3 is TGTGCCAGCAGCTGGACTAGCGGGAGAACGGATACGCAGTATTTT.

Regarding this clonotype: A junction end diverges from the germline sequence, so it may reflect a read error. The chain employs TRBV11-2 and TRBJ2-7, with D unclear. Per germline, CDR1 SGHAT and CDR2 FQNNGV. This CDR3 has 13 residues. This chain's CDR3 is CVSSLDGSYEQYF. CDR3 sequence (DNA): TGTGTCAGCAGCTTAGATGGCAGCTACGAGCAGTACTTC.

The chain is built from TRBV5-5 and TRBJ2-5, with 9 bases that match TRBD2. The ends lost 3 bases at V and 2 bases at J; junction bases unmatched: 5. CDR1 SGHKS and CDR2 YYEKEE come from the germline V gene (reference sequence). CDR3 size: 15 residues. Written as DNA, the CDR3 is TGTGCCAGCAGCTCCCCGGGACTAGCTCAAGAGACCCAGTACTTC. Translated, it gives CASSSPGLAQETQYF.

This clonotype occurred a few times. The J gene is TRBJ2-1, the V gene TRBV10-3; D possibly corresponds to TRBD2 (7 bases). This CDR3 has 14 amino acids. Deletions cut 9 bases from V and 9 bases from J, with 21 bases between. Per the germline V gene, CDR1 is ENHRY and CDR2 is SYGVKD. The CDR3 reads CAIRGTIEGGEQFF. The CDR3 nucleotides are TGTGCCATTAGGGGGACTATCGAAGGGGGTGAGCAGTTCTTC.

The CDR3 is CASSELNRGLGEAFF. As DNA, the CDR3 is TGTGCCAGCAGTGAATTGAACAGGGGGCTGGGTGAAGCTTTCTTT. This rearrangement joins TRBV25-1 to TRBJ1-1; 9 bases line up with TRBD1. The germline V gene has CDR1 MGHDK and CDR2 SYGVNS. The CDR3 covers 15 residues. The V and J ends lost 1 base and 7 bases, in that order; junction bases with no gene match: 7.

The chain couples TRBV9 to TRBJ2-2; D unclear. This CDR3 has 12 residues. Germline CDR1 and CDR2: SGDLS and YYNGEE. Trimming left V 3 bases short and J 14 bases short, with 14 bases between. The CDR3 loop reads CASSDEPPALFF. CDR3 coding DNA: TGTGCCAGCAGCGACGAGCCTCCGGCACTGTTTTTT.

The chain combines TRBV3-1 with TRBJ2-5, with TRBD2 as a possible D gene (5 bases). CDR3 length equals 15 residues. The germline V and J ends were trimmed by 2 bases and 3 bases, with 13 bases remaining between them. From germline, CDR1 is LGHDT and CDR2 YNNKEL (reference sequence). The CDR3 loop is CASSQSPTRKETQYF. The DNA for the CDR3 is TGTGCCAGCAGCCAAAGCCCTACTAGGAAAGAGACCCAGTACTTC.

The CDR3 sequence: CASSFSETVEETQYF. The CDR3 DNA is TGTGCCAGCAGCTTTTCCGAGACAGTAGAAGAGACCCAGTACTTC. This sequence joins TRBV5-4 and TRBJ2-5; D is perhaps TRBD1 (5 bases). This CDR3 comprises 15 residues. Per the germline V gene, CDR1 is SGHNT and CDR2 is YYREEE (reference sequence). V was trimmed by 2 bases and J by 3 bases, leaving 14 bases between them.

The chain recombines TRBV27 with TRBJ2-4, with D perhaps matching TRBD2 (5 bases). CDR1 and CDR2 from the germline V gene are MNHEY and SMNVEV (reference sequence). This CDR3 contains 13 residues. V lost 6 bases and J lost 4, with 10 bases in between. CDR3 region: CASSPRTKNIQYF. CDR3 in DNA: TGTGCCAGCAGCCCTCGGACTAAAAACATTCAGTACTTC.

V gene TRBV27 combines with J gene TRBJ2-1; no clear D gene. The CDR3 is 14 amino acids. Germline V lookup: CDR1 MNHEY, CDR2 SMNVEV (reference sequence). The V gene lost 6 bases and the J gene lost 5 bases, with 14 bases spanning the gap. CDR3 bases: TGTGCCAGCAGGCGTTCATCCCCAGACAATGAGCAGTTCTTC. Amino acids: CASRRSSPDNEQFF.

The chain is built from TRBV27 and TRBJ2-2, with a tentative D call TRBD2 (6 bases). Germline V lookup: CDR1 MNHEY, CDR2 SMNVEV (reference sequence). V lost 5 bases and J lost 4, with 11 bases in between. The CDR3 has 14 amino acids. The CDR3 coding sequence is TGTGCCAGCAGTCTGGGACTTCCCACCGGGGAGCTGTTTTTT. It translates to CASSLGLPTGELFF.

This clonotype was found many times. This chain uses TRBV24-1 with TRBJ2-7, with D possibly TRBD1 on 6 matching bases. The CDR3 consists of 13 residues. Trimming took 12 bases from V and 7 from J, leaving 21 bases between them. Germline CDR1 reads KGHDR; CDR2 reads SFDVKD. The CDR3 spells CAASDRPSGEQYF. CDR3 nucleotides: TGTGCCGCCTCGGACAGACCATCTGGGGAGCAGTACTTC.